Given below is one T cell receptor (beta chain) in context. The data were obtained in a study of T cell changes during pregnancy in multiple sclerosis. Trimming cost V 2 bases and J 15 bases; bases outside gene matches: 9. This CDR3 region has 13 residues. Germline loops: CDR1 SGHDT, CDR2 YYEEEE. The protocol was immunoSEQ multiplex PCR, while the TCRdb copy is restricted to in-frame clones and leaves out a portion. The repertoire has 60,000 to 75,000 clones, around 90% of them found once; the top ten carry more than 1.3%. This material consisted of peripheral blood, taken in the third trimester of pregnancy. The V gene is TRBV5-6, the J gene TRBJ2-1; 9 bases agree with TRBD1. The TCR sequence derives from a female donor with multiple sclerosis, enrolled in a pregnancy study. DNA of the CDR3: TGTGCCAGCAGCTTAGAGGACAGGGGAATGCTGTTCTTC. Translated, it gives CASSLEDRGMLFF.